The rows below give T cell receptor beta chains drawn from one sample of a study of blood T cells in healthy people across ages. TCRdb recomputed calls from the 5' RACE reads with MiXCR, one row per CDR3 protein. The table has about 1.6 million distinct CDR3 sequences, almost 35% seen once. Sequences were obtained from blood. These receptors originate from a woman aged 25 to 39 in good health. Both conserved end residues are part of each CDR3. D genes are given only for firm matches. Expanded clones are given a class, and other clones once, few, many or no size at all.

>NA|TRBJ2-1|TRBV9|NA
TGTGCCAGCAGCGCCTATGCAACGGGTGAGCAGTTCTTC
CASSAYATGEQFF
>NA|TRBJ2-5|TRBV6-5|NA
TGTGCCAGCAGTTACTATGGGGGGGGGGCCGCTGAGGAGACCCAGTACTTC
CASSYYGGGAAEETQYF
>few|TRBJ1-1|TRBV29-1|TRBD1
TGCAGCGCAAGGGACAGGATAAGCTTGAACACTGAAGCTTTCTTT
CSARDRISLNTEAFF
>NA|TRBJ1-2|TRBV29-1|NA
TGCAGCGTTGAAGAGCGGGGTGGTAGAGTCGGCTACACCTTC
CSVEERGGRVGYTF
>few|TRBJ2-3|TRBV5-1|NA
TGCGCCAGCAGCTTAGGGGCGGGGCGGAGCACAGATACGCAGTATTTT
CASSLGAGRSTDTQYF
>NA|TRBJ1-1|TRBV5-1|TRBD1
TGCGCCAGCAGCTTTAAGACAGGGACCACTGAAGCTTTCTTT
CASSFKTGTTEAFF
>NA|TRBJ1-5|TRBV6-2/TRBV6-3|NA
TGTGCCAGCACCACTTGGGGAGTTTATCAGCCCCAGCATTTT
CASTTWGVYQPQHF
>many|TRBJ2-7|TRBV5-1|NA
TGTGCCAGCAGCCAGAGCTCCTACGAGCAGTACTTC
CASSQSSYEQYF
>NA|TRBJ1-2|TRBV12-3/TRBV12-4|TRBD1
TGTGCCAGCAACCCGACAGGGGACCGTTATGGCTACACCTTC
CASNPTGDRYGYTF
>few|TRBJ2-1|TRBV6-1|TRBD2
TGTGCCAGCAGTGAATTTCTAGCGGTCGGTGGCAATGAGCAGTTCTTC
CASSEFLAVGGNEQFF
>NA|TRBJ2-3|TRBV6-1|NA
TGTGCCAGCAGTGAAGATATCGGGTATTTCACAGATACGCAGTATTTT
CASSEDIGYFTDTQYF
>NA|TRBJ2-7|TRBV5-1|NA
TGCGCCAGCAGCTTGGGACTAACAGGGCAGCAGTACTTC
CASSLGLTGQQYF
>NA|TRBJ2-5|TRBV28|TRBD2
TGTGCCAGCAGTCCGCCTAGCGGGAGATACAATGAGCAGTACTTC
CASSPPSGRYNEQYF
>NA|TRBJ1-5|TRBV12-3/TRBV12-4|TRBD1
TGTGCCAGCAGTTTCCAGGGGGACAATCAGCCCCAGCATTTT
CASSFQGDNQPQHF
>NA|TRBJ1-1|TRBV7-2|NA
TGTGCCAGCAGCTTCCCCGGGGGCAGCGCTGAAGCTTTCTTT
CASSFPGGSAEAFF
>NA|TRBJ1-2|TRBV10-3|NA
TGTGCCACGGAGGACAGTAGAAACTATGGCTACACCTTC
CATEDSRNYGYTF
>NA|TRBJ2-5|TRBV12-3/TRBV12-4|NA
TGTGCCAGCAGTTTTGCGTTGGAGACCCAGTACTTC
CASSFALETQYF
>NA|TRBJ1-1|TRBV12-3/TRBV12-4|NA
TGTGCCAGCAGTCTGGGGGTGCACACTGAAGCTTTCTTT
CASSLGVHTEAFF
>NA|TRBJ1-6|TRBV20-1|TRBD1
TGCAGTGCTGAGAATACCGGGACAGCTTATAATTCATCCCTCCACTTT
CSAENTGTAYNSSLHF
>NA|TRBJ1-2|TRBV5-5|TRBD1
TGTGCCAGCAGCCTTAAGACAGGGAACTATGGCTACACCTTC
CASSLKTGNYGYTF
>NA|TRBJ2-3|TRBV20-1|TRBD2
TGCAGTGCTAGAGTGGCCCCGGGGGGGGGTTTCCCAGATACGCAGTATTTT
CSARVAPGGGFPDTQYF
>many|TRBJ2-1|TRBV4-1|TRBD2
TGCGCCAGCAGCCAGGTCCTTCTAGCGGGGCCACGTAATGAGCAGTTCTTC
CASSQVLLAGPRNEQFF
>few|TRBJ2-7|TRBV5-5|TRBD2
TGTGCCAGCAGCTTGGACTTACTAGCGGGAGTGTTCGAGCAGTACTTC
CASSLDLLAGVFEQYF
>many|TRBJ2-5|TRBV29-1|NA
TGCAGCGTTGTACAGGGCAACCAAGAGACCCAGTACTTC
CSVVQGNQETQYF
>many|TRBJ2-3|TRBV7-9|NA
TGTGCCAGCAGCCCGCAGCTCGGGCAGCATGACACAGATACGCAGTATTTT
CASSPQLGQHDTDTQYF
>NA|TRBJ2-3|TRBV14|TRBD1
TGTGCCAGCAGCCAAAGGACCGGGACAGGGAGCACAGATACGCAGTATTTT
CASSQRTGTGSTDTQYF
>NA|TRBJ1-1|TRBV9|TRBD1
TGTGCCAGCAGCGTAGGGACAGGGTACACTGAAGCTTTCTTT
CASSVGTGYTEAFF
>NA|TRBJ2-5|TRBV11-2|NA
TGTGCCAGCGGCTCGACTAGGCAAGAGACCCAGTACTTC
CASGSTRQETQYF
>few|TRBJ1-4|TRBV4-2|TRBD1
TGTGCCAGCAGCCGGGCGATCGGGACAGGGTTGAGTGAAAAACTGTTTTTT
CASSRAIGTGLSEKLFF
>few|TRBJ1-6|TRBV20-1|NA
TGCAGTGCTAGAGTCTCCAGACAGGTTTCAAATTCACCCCTCCACTTT
CSARVSRQVSNSPLHF
>once|TRBJ1-6|TRBV7-9|NA
TGTGCCAGCAGCTTAGCGGAGGGGCTGCATTCACCCCTCCACTTT
CASSLAEGLHSPLHF
>few|TRBJ2-1|TRBV14|TRBD1
TGTGCCAGCAGCCGCTACATCCAGGGGGCCTACTACAATGAGCAGTTCTTC
CASSRYIQGAYYNEQFF
>NA|TRBJ2-2|TRBV11-2|NA
TGTGCCAGCACCGAACGAGGAGTTTTGGCCGGGGAGCTGTTTTTT
CASTERGVLAGELFF
>NA|TRBJ2-1|TRBV30|NA
TGTGCCTGGAGTGTTAGTCGGCACAATGAGCAGTTCTTC
CAWSVSRHNEQFF
>many|TRBJ2-7|TRBV6-1|TRBD2
TGTGCCAGCAGTGAAGGGCGGGGGAGCTCCTACGAGCAGTACTTC
CASSEGRGSSYEQYF
>NA|TRBJ2-1|TRBV30|TRBD1
TGTGCCTGGACCGACAGGGGGATCTACGAGCAGTTCTTC
CAWTDRGIYEQFF
>NA|TRBJ1-1|TRBV28|NA
TGTGCCAGCAGTTTACAGGGGTGGGGGAACACTGAAGCTTTCTTT
CASSLQGWGNTEAFF
>NA|TRBJ2-3|TRBV6-5|NA
TGTGCCAGCAGTCCCATCATGGGGGACTCAGACGATACGCAGTATTTT
CASSPIMGDSDDTQYF
>few|TRBJ2-7|TRBV7-7|TRBD1
TGTGCCAGCAGCTGGGGGACAGGGGGGGAATACGAGCAGTACTTC
CASSWGTGGEYEQYF
>NA|TRBJ2-7|TRBV27|NA
TGTGCCAGCAACCAAAGGGGGTACGAGCAGTACTTC
CASNQRGYEQYF
>few|TRBJ1-2|TRBV2|NA
TGTGCCAGCAGTGATAACAGGGAGGCTGGCTACACCTTC
CASSDNREAGYTF
>few|TRBJ2-6|TRBV20-1|NA
TGCAGTGCTTCGGGACGGAGCTCTGGGGCCAACGTCCTGACTTTC
CSASGRSSGANVLTF
>few|TRBJ2-3|TRBV2|NA
TGTGCCAGCAGTGAAGCGCTCGGGGGCCGCACAGATACGCAGTATTTT
CASSEALGGRTDTQYF
>NA|TRBJ2-2|TRBV20-1|TRBD1
TGCAATGCGAGGGGGCGCGGCACCGGGGAGCTGTTTTTT
CNARGRGTGELFF
>few|TRBJ2-3|TRBV12-3/TRBV12-4|TRBD1
TGTGCCAGCAGTTCCCGCGGTCCGACAGGGCATACGCAGTATTTT
CASSSRGPTGHTQYF
>few|TRBJ2-7|TRBV4-1|NA
TGCGCCAGCAGCCACCCCCGCGGGGACCACGAGCAGTACTTC
CASSHPRGDHEQYF
>NA|TRBJ1-2|TRBV28|NA
TGTGCCAGCAAGATGGGAGGAAGAGGCTACACCTTC
CASKMGGRGYTF